A single sample gave rise to the 17 T cell receptor beta chains below, sequenced in a study of response to subunit inactivated influenza vaccine. TCRdb independently ran MiXCR on the RT-PCR reads; one entry per CDR3 protein. The sample holds hundreds of thousands of distinct CDR3 sequences, more than 11% seen once. Sequencing used PBMCs from blood, obtained 14 to 15 days before vaccination. The receptors derive from a man in his fifties or sixties who received an inactivated influenza vaccine.

The CDR3 spells CASSQGATTDTQYF. CDR3 nucleotide sequence: TGCGCCAGCAGCCAAGGCGCGACTACAGATACGCAGTATTTT. The chain links TRBV4-3 to TRBJ2-3; no reliable D call. Germline-derived CDR1 and CDR2 are LGHNA and YSLEER. V lost 1 base and J 3 bases, leaving 8 bases between the germline ends. The CDR3 has 14 residues.

This sequence joins TRBV4-3 and TRBJ2-2, with TRBD1 matching over 7 bases. The CDR3 is 17 residues long. Germline V gives CDR1 LGHNA, CDR2 YSLEER. Trimming took 0 bases from V and 4 from J; bases not matched to a gene: 8. This CDR3 reads CASSQELDRDITGELFF. The CDR3 nucleotides are TGCGCCAGCAGCCAAGAACTTGACAGGGACATCACCGGGGAGCTGTTTTTT.

The rearrangement links TRBV20-1 to TRBJ2-5, with 8 bases lining up with TRBD2. Germline CDR1 DFQATT, CDR2 SNEGSKA (reference sequence). This CDR3 region has 15 residues. The V and J ends lost 1 base and 0 bases, in that order; junction bases with no gene match: 4. As DNA, the CDR3 is TGCAGTGCTAGAGCGACTAGCGCGTACCAAGAGACCCAGTACTTC. Translating it yields CSARATSAYQETQYF.

This clonotype was seen ten or more times. The chain employs TRBV28 and TRBJ2-1; tentatively, D is TRBD2 (6 bases). Germline values: CDR1 MDHEN, CDR2 SYDVKM. V lost 8 bases, J lost 8 bases, and 25 bases lay in between. This CDR3 has 16 residues. CDR3 region: CASGGVFSGLVDEQFF. For the CDR3, the DNA is TGTGCCAGCGGCGGAGTTTTTAGCGGTCTTGTGGATGAGCAGTTCTTC. Variable domain in full (rest from reference TRBV28 and TRBJ2-1): DVKVTQSSRYLVKRTGEKVFLECVQDMDHENMFWYRQDPGLGLRLIYFSYDVKMKEKGDIPEGYSVSREKKERFSLILESASTNQTSMYLCASGGVFSGLVDEQFFGPGTRLTVL.

This clonotype was seen more than once but under ten times. V and J are TRBV28 and TRBJ1-1, with 7 bases aligning to TRBD1. CDR3 size: 15 residues. Germline CDR1 is MDHEN and CDR2 is SYDVKM. The V segment lost 6 bases and the J segment 4 bases; nucleotides outside the gene matches: 11. As DNA, the CDR3 is TGTGCCAGCAGGATGACAGGGACAGTTGGCACTGAAGCTTTCTTT. Translated, it gives CASRMTGTVGTEAFF. The variable domain in full, completed from reference TRBV28 and TRBJ1-1, reads DVKVTQSSRYLVKRTGEKVFLECVQDMDHENMFWYRQDPGLGLRLIYFSYDVKMKEKGDIPEGYSVSREKKERFSLILESASTNQTSMYLCASRMTGTVGTEAFFGQGTRLTVV.

This clonotype occurred a few times. The rearrangement joins TRBV10-3 to TRBJ2-1, with TRBD2 identical over 13 bases. Losses at the gene ends were 4 bases for V and 7 bases for J; bases not matched to a gene: 4. Germline CDR1 reads ENHRY; CDR2 reads SYGVKD. The CDR3 length is 15 residues. CDR3 in amino acids: CAISATSGRLNEQFF. The CDR3 DNA reads TGTGCCATCAGTGCGACTAGCGGGAGGCTGAATGAGCAGTTCTTC.

This clonotype was counted only a few times. This chain links TRBV18 with TRBJ2-7, with TRBD1 as a possible D gene (5 bases). Trimming took off 2 bases at V and 3 bases at J, with 8 bases between the two ends. The CDR3 is 13 amino acids. Germline CDR1 is KGHSH and CDR2 is LQKENI. For the CDR3, the DNA is TGTGCCAGCTCACCAACGACAGACTACGAGCAGTACTTC. Protein sequence: CASSPTTDYEQYF. Full variable domain (rest looked up from reference TRBV18 and TRBJ2-7): NAGVMQNPRHLVRRRGQEARLRCSPMKGHSHVYWYRQLPEEGLKFMVYLQKENIIDESGMPKERFSAEFPKEGPSILRIQQVVRGDSAAYFCASSPTTDYEQYFGPGTRLTVT.

This chain uses TRBV20-1 with TRBJ2-2; D not certain. Trimming shortened V by 6 bases and J by 2 bases, and 13 bases separated the two germline ends. Germline V gives CDR1 DFQATT, CDR2 SNEGSKA (reference sequence). The CDR3 is 14 residues long. The CDR3 nucleotides are TGCAGTGCGGCGAAGGTCAGAAACACCGGGGAGCTGTTTTTT. Protein product: CSAAKVRNTGELFF.

Only a few counts were recorded for this clonotype. This rearrangement joins TRBV12-3 or TRBV12-4 to TRBJ2-7; 9 nucleotides match TRBD1. This CDR3 has 15 amino acids. J lost 6 bases, V lost 2 bases, and 8 bases had no gene match. The CDR3 region has the DNA TGTGCCAGCAGTTTATCGGGACAGGGTATCTCCGAGCAGTACTTC. It translates to CASSLSGQGISEQYF.

The table lists this clonotype with many counts. The CDR3 coding sequence is TGTGCCAGCAGCTTAGATCTAGCGGGGGGGCGCGAGCAGTACTTC. As protein: CASSLDLAGGREQYF. The chain links TRBV7-8 to TRBJ2-7, with 12 positions matching TRBD2. The CDR3 is 15 residues long. Germline CDR1 is SGHVS and CDR2 is FQNEAQ. V lost 1 base and J lost 6; bases outside the gene matches: 4.

This clonotype came up a few times. V and J are TRBV20-1 and TRBJ2-1; D remains unclear. This CDR3 has 16 residues. V gave up 0 bases and J gave up 4 bases, with 16 bases separating them. Germline CDR1 DFQATT, CDR2 SNEGSKA (reference sequence). The CDR3 region is CSARDPRTAFYNEQFF. Here the CDR3 DNA reads TGCAGTGCTAGAGATCCCCGGACGGCATTTTACAATGAGCAGTTCTTC.

This clonotype turned up a few times. The chain carries TRBV5-1 and TRBJ2-2; D might be TRBD1 (6 bases). From germline, CDR1 is SGHRS and CDR2 YFSETQ. The CDR3 consists of 17 residues. V was pared by 2 bases and J by 2 bases, with 16 bases between. The CDR3 DNA is TGCGCCAGCAGCTTAGCTCAGTCCGGGACAAACACCGGGGAGCTGTTTTTT. Protein product: CASSLAQSGTNTGELFF.

This clonotype appeared many times. The CDR3 is CSVDPLAGTDTQYF. CDR3 coding DNA: TGCAGCGTTGATCCCCTAGCGGGCACAGATACGCAGTATTTT. The chain links TRBV29-1 to TRBJ2-3; 7 bases map to TRBD2. Germline V lookup: CDR1 SQVTM, CDR2 ANQGSEA. This CDR3 region has 14 residues. J was trimmed by 1 base and V by 3 bases; bases with no gene match: 4.

This clonotype has at least ten counts. The chain couples TRBV20-1 to TRBJ2-3; 11 bases are shared with TRBD2. V shed 6 bases and J 0 bases; nucleotides not matched to a gene: 17. The germline CDR1 and CDR2 sequences are DFQATT and SNEGSKA (reference sequence). This CDR3 has 19 residues. This CDR3 is CSAAPEIAGGLRSTDTQYF. Here the CDR3 DNA reads TGCAGTGCAGCACCCGAGATAGCGGGGGGGTTAAGAAGCACAGATACGCAGTATTTT.

This clonotype was seen many times. The V gene is TRBV28, the J gene TRBJ2-3; 9 bases are shared with TRBD1. This CDR3 has 15 amino acids. The V segment lost 4 bases and the J segment 8 bases; nucleotides outside the gene matches: 10. Germline V gene lookup returns CDR1 MDHEN and CDR2 SYDVKM. DNA of the CDR3: TGTGCCAGCAGTTGCGGGGACAGGGTCTCCTGTACGCAGTATTTT. Translation: CASSCGDRVSCTQYF.

The chain is built from TRBV3-1 and TRBJ1-5, with D perhaps TRBD1 (5 bases). V lost 0 bases to trimming and J lost 7 bases, with 10 bases between them. CDR3 length equals 14 residues. CDR1 and CDR2 (germline): LGHDT, YNNKEL (reference sequence). The CDR3 coding sequence is TGTGCCAGCAGCCAAGATCTGGGGCTACAGCCCCAGCATTTT. Amino acid sequence: CASSQDLGLQPQHF. The full variable domain, rest sourced from reference TRBV3-1 and TRBJ1-5, is DTAVSQTPKYLVTQMGNDKSIKCEQNLGHDTMYWYKQDSKKFLKIMFSYNNKELIINETVPNRFSPKSPDKAHLNLHINSLELGDSAVYFCASSQDLGLQPQHFGDGTRLSIL.

The chain has TRBV9 and TRBJ2-1; D is possibly TRBD1 or TRBD2 (6 bases each). The CDR3 spans 17 residues. V was shortened by 2 bases and J by 4 bases, with 19 bases between the two germline ends. Germline assignment: CDR1 SGDLS and CDR2 YYNGEE. The CDR3 nucleotides read TGTGCCAGCAGCGTTAGACCCCTGGGGGCGGGATACAATGAGCAGTTCTTC. Translating it yields CASSVRPLGAGYNEQFF. The full variable domain, with the rest looked up from reference TRBV9 and TRBJ2-1, is DSGVTQTPKHLITATGQRVTLRCSPRSGDLSVYWYQQSLDQGLQFLIQYYNGEERAKGNILERFSAQQFPDLHSELNLSSLELGDSALYFCASSVRPLGAGYNEQFFGPGTRLTVL.